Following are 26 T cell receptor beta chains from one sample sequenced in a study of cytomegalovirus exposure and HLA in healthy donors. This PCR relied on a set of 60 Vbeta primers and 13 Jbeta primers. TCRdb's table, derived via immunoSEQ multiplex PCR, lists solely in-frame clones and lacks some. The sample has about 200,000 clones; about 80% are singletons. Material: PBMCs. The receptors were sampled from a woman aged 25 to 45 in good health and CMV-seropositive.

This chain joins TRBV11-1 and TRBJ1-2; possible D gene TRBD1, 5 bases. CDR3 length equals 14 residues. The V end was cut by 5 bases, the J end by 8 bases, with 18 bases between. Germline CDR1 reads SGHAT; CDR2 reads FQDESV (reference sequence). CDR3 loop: CASSPQGSVWGYTF. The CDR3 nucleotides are TGTGCCAGCAGCCCGCAGGGAAGCGTTTGGGGCTACACCTTC.

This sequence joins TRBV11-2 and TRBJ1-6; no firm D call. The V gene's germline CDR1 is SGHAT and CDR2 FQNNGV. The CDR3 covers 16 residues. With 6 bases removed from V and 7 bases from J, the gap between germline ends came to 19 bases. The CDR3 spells CASSDGRFAINSPLHF. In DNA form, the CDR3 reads TGTGCCAGCAGTGACGGCAGGTTCGCGATAAATTCACCCCTCCACTTT.

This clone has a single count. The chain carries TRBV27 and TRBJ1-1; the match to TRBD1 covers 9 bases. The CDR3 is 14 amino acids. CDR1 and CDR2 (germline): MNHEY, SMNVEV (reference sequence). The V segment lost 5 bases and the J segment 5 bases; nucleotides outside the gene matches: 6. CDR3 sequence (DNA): TGTGCCAGCAGTAGAGGACAGGGGAGGACTGAAGCTTTCTTT. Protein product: CASSRGQGRTEAFF.

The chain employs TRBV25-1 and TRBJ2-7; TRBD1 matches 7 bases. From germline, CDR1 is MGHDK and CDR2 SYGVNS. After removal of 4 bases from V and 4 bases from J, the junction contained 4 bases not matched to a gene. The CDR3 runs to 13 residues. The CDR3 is CASSGQGEYEQYF. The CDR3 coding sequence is TGTGCCAGCAGTGGACAGGGCGAATACGAGCAGTACTTC.

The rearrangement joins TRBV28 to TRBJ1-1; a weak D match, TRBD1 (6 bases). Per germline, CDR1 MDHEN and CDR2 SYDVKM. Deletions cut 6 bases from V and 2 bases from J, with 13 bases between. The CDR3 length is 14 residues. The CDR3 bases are TGTGCCAGCAGCCAACAGACAGGTAACACTGAAGCTTTCTTT. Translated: CASSQQTGNTEAFF.

DNA of the CDR3: TGTGCCAGCAGCTTATCCCTTGATGAAAAACTGTTTTTT. Translating gives CASSLSLDEKLFF. The chain uses TRBV7-9 and TRBJ1-4; D not certain. Trimming shortened V by 2 bases and J by 6 bases, and 7 bases separated the two germline ends. Germline values: CDR1 SEHNR, CDR2 FQNEAQ (reference sequence). The length of the CDR3 is 13 residues.

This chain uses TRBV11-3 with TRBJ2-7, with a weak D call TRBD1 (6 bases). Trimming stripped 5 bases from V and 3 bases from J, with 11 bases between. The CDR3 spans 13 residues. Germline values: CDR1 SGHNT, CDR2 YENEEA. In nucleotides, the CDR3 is TGTGCCAGCAGCAAGACAGGATTCTACGAGCAGTACTTC. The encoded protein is CASSKTGFYEQYF.

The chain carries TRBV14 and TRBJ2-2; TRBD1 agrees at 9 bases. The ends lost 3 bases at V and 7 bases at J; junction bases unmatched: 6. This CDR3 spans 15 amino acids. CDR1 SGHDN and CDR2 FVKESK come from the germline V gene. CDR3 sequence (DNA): TGTGCCAGCAGCCATCGAGGACAGGGGTACGGGGAGCTGTTTTTT. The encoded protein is CASSHRGQGYGELFF.

CDR3 sequence reads: CASSSGTGYEQYF. The CDR3 DNA sequence: TGCGCCAGCAGTTCCGGGACAGGGTACGAGCAGTACTTC. The chain uses TRBV4-1 and TRBJ2-7; TRBD1 agrees at 9 bases. The length of the CDR3 is 13 residues. Germline assignment: CDR1 MGHRA and CDR2 YSYEKL. V shed 6 bases and J 4 bases; nucleotides not matched to a gene: 4.

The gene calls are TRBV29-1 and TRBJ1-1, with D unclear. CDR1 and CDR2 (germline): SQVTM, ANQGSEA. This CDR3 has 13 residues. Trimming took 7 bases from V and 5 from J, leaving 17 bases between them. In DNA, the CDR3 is TGCAGCGCCTCCGGGCCCCCGGGGACTGAAGCTTTCTTT. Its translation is CSASGPPGTEAFF.

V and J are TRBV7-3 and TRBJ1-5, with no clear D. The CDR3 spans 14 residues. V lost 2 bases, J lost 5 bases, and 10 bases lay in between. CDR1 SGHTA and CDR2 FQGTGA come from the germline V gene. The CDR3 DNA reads TGTGCCAGCAGCTTAGCGGATTCTTATCAGCCCCAGCATTTT. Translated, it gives CASSLADSYQPQHF.

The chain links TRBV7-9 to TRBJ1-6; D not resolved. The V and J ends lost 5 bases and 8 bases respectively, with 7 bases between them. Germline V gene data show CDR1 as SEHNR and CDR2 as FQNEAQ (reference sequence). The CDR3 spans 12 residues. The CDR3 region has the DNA TGTGCCAGCAGCCTCCAGTATTCACCCCTCCACTTT. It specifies CASSLQYSPLHF.

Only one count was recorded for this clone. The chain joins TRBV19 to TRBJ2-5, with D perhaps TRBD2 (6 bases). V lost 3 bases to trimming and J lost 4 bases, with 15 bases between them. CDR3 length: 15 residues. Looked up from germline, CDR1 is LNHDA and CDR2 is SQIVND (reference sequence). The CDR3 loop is CASSMALTAGETQYF. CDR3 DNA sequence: TGTGCCAGTAGTATGGCCCTAACAGCGGGAGAGACCCAGTACTTC.

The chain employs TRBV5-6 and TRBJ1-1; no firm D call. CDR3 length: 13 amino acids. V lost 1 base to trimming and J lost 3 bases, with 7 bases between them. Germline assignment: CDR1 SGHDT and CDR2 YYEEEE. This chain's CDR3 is CASSLSEHTEAFF. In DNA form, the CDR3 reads TGTGCCAGCAGCTTGTCGGAGCACACTGAAGCTTTCTTT.

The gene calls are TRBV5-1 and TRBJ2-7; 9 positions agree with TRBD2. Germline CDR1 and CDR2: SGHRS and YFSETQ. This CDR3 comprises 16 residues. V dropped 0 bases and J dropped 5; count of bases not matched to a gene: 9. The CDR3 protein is CASSLAGLAGIDEQYF. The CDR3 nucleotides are TGCGCCAGCAGCTTGGCCGGCCTAGCGGGAATCGACGAGCAGTACTTC.

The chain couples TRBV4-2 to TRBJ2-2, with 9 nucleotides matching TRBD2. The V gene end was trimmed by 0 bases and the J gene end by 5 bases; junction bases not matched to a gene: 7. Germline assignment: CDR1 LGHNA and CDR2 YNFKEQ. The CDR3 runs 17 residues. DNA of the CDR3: TGTGCCAGCAGCCAAGACGTAGCGGGAGAGGATACCGGGGAGCTGTTTTTT. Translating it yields CASSQDVAGEDTGELFF.

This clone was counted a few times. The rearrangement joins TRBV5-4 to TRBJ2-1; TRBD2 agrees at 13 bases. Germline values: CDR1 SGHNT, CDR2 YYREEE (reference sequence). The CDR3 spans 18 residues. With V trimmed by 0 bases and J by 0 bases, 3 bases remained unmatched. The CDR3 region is CASSLALAGGASYNEQFF. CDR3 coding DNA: TGTGCCAGCAGCTTGGCACTAGCGGGGGGGGCCTCCTACAATGAGCAGTTCTTC.

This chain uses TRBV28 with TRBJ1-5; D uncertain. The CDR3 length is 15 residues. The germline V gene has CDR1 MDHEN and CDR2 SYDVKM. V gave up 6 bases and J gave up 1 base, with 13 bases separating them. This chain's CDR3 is CASRTVLSSNQPQHF. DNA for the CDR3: TGTGCCAGCAGAACCGTGCTATCCAGCAATCAGCCCCAGCATTTT. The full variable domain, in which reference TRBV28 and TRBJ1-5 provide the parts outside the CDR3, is DVKVTQSSRYLVKRTGEKVFLECVQDMDHENMFWYRQDPGLGLRLIYFSYDVKMKEKGDIPEGYSVSREKKERFSLILESASTNQTSMYLCASRTVLSSNQPQHFGDGTRLSIL.

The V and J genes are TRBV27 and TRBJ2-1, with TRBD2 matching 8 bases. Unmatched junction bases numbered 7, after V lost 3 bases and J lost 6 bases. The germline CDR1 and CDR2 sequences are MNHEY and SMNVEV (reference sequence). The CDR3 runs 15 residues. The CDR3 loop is CASSFSGIARNEQFF. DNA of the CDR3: TGTGCCAGCAGTTTTAGCGGGATTGCACGCAATGAGCAGTTCTTC.

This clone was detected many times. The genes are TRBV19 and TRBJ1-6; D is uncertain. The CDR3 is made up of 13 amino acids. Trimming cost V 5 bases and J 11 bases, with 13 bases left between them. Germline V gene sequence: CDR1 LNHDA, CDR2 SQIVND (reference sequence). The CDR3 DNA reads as TGTGCCAGTAGTCTCCAGGAGGAGGCACCCCTCCACTTT. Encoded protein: CASSLQEEAPLHF.

The DNA for the CDR3 is TGTGCCAGCAGTTTCTCAGCGGGAGGCTACTACAATGAGCAGTTCTTC. It is translated as CASSFSAGGYYNEQFF. V and J are TRBV6-6 and TRBJ2-1; TRBD2 agrees at 9 bases. V gave up 4 bases and J gave up 3 bases; unmatched junction bases: 7. The CDR3 covers 16 residues. The germline V gene encodes CDR1 MNHNY and CDR2 SVGAGI (reference sequence).

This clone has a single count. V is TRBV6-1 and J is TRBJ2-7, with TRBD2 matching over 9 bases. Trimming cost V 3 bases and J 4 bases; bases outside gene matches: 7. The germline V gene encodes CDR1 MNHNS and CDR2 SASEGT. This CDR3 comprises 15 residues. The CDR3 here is CASSDPLAGSYEQYF. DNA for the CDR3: TGTGCCAGCAGTGATCCGCTAGCGGGATCGTACGAGCAGTACTTC.

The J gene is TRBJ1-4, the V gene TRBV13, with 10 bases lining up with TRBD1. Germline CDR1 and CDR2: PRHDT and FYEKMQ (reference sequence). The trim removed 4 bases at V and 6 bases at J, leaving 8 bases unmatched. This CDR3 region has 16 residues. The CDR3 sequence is CASSSDRGKGDEKLFF. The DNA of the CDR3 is TGTGCCAGCAGCTCGGACAGGGGGAAAGGTGATGAAAAACTGTTTTTT.

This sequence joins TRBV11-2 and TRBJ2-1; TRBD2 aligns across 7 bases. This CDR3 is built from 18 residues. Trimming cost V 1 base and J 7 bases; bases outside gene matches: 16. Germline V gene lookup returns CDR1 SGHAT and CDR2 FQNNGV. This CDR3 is CASSLGAAGAFVVNEQFF. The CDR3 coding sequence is TGTGCCAGCAGCTTAGGGGCTGCGGGAGCTTTTGTGGTGAATGAGCAGTTCTTC.

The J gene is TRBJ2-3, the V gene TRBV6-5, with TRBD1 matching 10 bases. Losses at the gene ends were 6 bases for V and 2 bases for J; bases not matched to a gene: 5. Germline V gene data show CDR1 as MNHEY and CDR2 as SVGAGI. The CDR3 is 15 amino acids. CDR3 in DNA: TGTGCCAGCAGACGACAGGGGGCGTCCACAGATACGCAGTATTTT. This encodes CASRRQGASTDTQYF.

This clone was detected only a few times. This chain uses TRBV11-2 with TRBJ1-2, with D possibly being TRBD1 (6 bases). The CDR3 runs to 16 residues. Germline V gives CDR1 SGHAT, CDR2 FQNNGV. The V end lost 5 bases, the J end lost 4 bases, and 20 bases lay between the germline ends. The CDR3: CASSPYGGLKGYGYTF. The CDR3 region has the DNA TGTGCCAGCAGCCCGTATGGGGGCCTCAAGGGCTATGGCTACACCTTC. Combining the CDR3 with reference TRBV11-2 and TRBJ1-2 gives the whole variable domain EAGVAQSPRYKIIEKRQSVAFWCNPISGHATLYWYQQILGQGPKLLIQFQNNGVVDDSQLPKDRFSAERLKGVDSTLKIQPAKLEDSAVYLCASSPYGGLKGYGYTFGSGTRLTVV.